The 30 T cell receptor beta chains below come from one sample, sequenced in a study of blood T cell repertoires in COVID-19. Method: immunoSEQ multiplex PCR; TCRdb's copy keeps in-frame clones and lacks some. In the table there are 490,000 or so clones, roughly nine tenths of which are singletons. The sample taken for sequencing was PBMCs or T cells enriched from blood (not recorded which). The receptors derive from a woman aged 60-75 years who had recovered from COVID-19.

CDR3 DNA sequence: TGTGCCAGCAGCTTGGCGGGGGGGTACTATGGCTACACCTTC. Protein: CASSLAGGYYGYTF. The chain combines TRBV5-8 with TRBJ1-2; D possibly corresponds to TRBD1 (5 bases). The ends were cut back, 0 bases at V and 3 bases at J, with 9 bases in the middle. The germline V gene encodes CDR1 SGHTS and CDR2 YDEGEE. The CDR3 loop spans 14 amino acids.

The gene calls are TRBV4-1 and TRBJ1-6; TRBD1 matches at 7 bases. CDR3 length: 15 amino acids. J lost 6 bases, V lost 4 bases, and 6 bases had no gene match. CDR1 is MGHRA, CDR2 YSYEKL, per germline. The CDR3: CASSPLRDSNSPLHF. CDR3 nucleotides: TGCGCCAGCAGCCCCCTGCGGGACAGTAATTCACCCCTCCACTTT.

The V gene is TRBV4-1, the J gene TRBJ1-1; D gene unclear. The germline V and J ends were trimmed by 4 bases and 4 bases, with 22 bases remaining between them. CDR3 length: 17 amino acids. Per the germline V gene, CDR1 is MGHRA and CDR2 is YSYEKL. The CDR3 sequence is CASSRGEGALGSTEAFF. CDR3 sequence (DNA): TGCGCCAGCAGCCGAGGTGAGGGCGCGCTGGGAAGCACTGAAGCTTTCTTT.

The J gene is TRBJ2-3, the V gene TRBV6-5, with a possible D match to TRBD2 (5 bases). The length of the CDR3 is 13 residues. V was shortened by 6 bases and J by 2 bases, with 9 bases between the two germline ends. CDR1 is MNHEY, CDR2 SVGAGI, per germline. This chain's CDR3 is CASRSGITDTQYF. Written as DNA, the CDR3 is TGTGCCAGCAGGTCCGGGATCACAGATACGCAGTATTTT.

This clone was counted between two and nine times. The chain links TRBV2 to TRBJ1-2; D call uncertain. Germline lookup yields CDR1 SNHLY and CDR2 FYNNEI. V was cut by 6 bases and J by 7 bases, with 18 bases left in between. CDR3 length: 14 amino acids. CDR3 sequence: CASRLTFGETGYTF. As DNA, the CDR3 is TGTGCCAGCAGGTTAACATTCGGGGAAACTGGCTACACCTTC.

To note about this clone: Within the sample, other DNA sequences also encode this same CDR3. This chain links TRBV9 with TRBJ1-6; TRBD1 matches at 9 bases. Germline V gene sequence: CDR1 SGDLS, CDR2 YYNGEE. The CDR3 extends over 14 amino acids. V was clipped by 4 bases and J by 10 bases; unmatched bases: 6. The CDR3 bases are TGTGCCAGCAGCTCCCGGGACAGGGACTCACCCCTCCACTTT. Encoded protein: CASSSRDRDSPLHF.

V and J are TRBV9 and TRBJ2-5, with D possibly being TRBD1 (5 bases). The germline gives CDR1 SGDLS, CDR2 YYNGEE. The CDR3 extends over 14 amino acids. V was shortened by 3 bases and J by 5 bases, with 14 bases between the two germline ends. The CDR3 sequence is CASSAGSNAETQYF. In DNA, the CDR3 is TGTGCCAGCAGCGCAGGGTCTAATGCGGAGACCCAGTACTTC.

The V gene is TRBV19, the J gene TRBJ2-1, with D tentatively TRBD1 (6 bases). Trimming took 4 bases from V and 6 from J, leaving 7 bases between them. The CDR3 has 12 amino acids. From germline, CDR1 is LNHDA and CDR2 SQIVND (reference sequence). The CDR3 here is CASSTQGNEQFF. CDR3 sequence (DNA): TGTGCCAGTAGTACACAGGGCAATGAGCAGTTCTTC. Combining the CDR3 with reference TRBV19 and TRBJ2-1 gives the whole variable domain DGGITQSPKYLFRKEGQNVTLSCEQNLNHDAMYWYRQDPGQGLRLIYYSQIVNDFQKGDIAEGYSVSREKKESFPLTVTSAQKNPTAFYLCASSTQGNEQFFGPGTRLTVL.

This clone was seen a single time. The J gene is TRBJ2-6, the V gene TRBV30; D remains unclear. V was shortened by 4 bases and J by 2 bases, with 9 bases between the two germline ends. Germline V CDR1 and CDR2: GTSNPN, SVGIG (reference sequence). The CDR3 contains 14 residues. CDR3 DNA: TGTGCCTGGACCCCCGTTCCTGGGGCCAACGTCCTGACTTTC. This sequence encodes CAWTPVPGANVLTF.

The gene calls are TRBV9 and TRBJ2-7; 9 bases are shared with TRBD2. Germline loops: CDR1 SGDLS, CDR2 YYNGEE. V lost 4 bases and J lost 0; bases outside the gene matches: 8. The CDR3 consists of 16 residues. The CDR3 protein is CASSPEGSGGSYEQYF. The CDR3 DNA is TGTGCCAGCAGCCCAGAGGGTAGCGGGGGCTCCTACGAGCAGTACTTC.

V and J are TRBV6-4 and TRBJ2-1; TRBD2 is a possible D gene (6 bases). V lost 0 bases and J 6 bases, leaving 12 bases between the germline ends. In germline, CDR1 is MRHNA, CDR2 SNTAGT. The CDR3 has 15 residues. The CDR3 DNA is TGTGCCAGCAGTGACTCGATGGGGGGAAGCAATGAGCAGTTCTTC. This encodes CASSDSMGGSNEQFF.

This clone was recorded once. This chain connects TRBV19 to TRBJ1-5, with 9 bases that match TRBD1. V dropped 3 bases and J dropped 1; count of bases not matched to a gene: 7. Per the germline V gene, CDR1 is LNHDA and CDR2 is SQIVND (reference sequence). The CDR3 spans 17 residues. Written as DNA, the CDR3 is TGTGCCAGTAGTATTGTAGGGACAGGGTTGAGCAATCAGCCCCAGCATTTT. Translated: CASSIVGTGLSNQPQHF. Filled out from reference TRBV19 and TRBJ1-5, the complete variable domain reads DGGITQSPKYLFRKEGQNVTLSCEQNLNHDAMYWYRQDPGQGLRLIYYSQIVNDFQKGDIAEGYSVSREKKESFPLTVTSAQKNPTAFYLCASSIVGTGLSNQPQHFGDGTRLSIL.

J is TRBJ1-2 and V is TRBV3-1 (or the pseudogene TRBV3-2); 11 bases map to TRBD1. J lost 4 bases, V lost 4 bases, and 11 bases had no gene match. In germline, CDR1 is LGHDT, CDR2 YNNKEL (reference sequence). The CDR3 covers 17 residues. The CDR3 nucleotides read TGTGCCAGCAGCCCGGGGACAGGGGGGAATCAGGGCTATGGCTACACCTTC. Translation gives CASSPGTGGNQGYGYTF.

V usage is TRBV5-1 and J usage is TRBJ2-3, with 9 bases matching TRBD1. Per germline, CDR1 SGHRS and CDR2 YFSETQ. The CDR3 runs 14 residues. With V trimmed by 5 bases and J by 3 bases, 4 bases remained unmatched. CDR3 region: CASSGTGITDTQYF. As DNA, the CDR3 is TGCGCCAGCAGTGGGACAGGGATAACAGATACGCAGTATTTT.

The CDR3 DNA reads as TGTGCCAGCAGTTACCTACGACAGAGCACAGATACGCAGTATTTT. Encoded protein: CASSYLRQSTDTQYF. The chain combines TRBV6-5 with TRBJ2-3; tentatively, D is TRBD1 (5 bases). Trimming removed 2 bases at V and 0 bases at J, with 9 bases between. The germline V gene encodes CDR1 MNHEY and CDR2 SVGAGI. There are 15 residues in the CDR3.

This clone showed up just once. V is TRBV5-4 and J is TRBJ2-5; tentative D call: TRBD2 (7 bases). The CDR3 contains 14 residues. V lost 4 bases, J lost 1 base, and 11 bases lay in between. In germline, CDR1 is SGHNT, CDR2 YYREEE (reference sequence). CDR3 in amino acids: CASSLRGGQETQYF. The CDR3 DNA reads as TGTGCCAGCAGCCTAAGGGGGGGCCAAGAGACCCAGTACTTC.

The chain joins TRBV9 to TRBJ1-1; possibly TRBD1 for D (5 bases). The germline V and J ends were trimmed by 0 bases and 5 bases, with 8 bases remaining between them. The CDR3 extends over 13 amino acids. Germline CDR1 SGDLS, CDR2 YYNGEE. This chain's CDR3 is CASSVGAGTEAFF. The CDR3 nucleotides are TGTGCCAGCAGCGTAGGTGCAGGGACTGAAGCTTTCTTT.

The CDR3 protein is CASSLAGGLNEQFF. As DNA, the CDR3 is TGTGCCAGCAGCTTAGCGGGGGGTTTAAATGAGCAGTTCTTC. V gene TRBV7-9 combines with J gene TRBJ2-1, with D possibly TRBD2 on 6 matching bases. This CDR3 is 14 amino acids long. Per germline, CDR1 SEHNR and CDR2 FQNEAQ (reference sequence). V gave up 0 bases and J gave up 7 bases, with 10 bases separating them. Using reference TRBV7-9 and TRBJ2-1 for the parts outside the CDR3, the full variable domain is DTGVSQNPRHKITKRGQNVTFRCDPISEHNRLYWYRQTLGQGPEFLTYFQNEAQLEKSRLLSDRFSAERPKGSFSTLEIQRTEQGDSAMYLCASSLAGGLNEQFFGPGTRLTVL.

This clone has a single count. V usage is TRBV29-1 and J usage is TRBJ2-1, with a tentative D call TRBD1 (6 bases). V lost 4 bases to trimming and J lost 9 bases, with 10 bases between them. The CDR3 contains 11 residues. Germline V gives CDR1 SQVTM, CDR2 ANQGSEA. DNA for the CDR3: TGCAGCGTTGGGGCAGGGGCTGAGCAGTTCTTC. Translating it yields CSVGAGAEQFF.

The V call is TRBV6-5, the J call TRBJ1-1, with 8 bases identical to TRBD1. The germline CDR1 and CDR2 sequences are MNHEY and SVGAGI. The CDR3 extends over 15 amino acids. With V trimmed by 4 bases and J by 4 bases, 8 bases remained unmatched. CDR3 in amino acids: CASSSSETGVTEAFF. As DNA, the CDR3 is TGTGCCAGCAGTTCCTCCGAGACAGGGGTCACTGAAGCTTTCTTT.

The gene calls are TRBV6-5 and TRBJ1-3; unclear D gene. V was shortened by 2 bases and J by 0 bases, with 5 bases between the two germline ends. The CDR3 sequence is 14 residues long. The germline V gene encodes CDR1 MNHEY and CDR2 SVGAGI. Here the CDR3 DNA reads TGTGCCAGCAGTTACCAGTCCTCTGGAAACACCATATATTTT. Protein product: CASSYQSSGNTIYF.

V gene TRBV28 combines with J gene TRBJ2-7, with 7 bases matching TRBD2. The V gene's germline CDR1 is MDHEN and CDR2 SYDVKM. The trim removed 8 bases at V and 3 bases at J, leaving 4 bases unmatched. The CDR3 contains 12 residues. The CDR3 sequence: CASESGGYEQYF. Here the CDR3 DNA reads TGTGCCAGCGAGTCGGGGGGCTACGAGCAGTACTTC.

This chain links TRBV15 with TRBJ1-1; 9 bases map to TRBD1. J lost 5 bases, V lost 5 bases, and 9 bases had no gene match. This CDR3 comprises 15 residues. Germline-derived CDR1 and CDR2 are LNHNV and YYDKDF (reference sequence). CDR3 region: CATSRWDRVETEAFF. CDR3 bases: TGTGCCACCAGCCGGTGGGACAGGGTAGAAACTGAAGCTTTCTTT.

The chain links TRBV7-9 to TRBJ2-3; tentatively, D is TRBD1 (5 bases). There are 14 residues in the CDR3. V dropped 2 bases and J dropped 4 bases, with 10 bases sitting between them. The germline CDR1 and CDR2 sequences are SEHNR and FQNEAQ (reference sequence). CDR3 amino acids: CASSLFQGSDTQYF. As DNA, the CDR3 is TGTGCCAGCAGCTTATTTCAGGGTTCAGATACGCAGTATTTT.

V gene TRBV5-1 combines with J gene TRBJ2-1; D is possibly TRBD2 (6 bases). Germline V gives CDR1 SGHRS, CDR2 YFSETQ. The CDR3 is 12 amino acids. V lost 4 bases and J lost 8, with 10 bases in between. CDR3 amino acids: CASSVWGDEQFF. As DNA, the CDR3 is TGCGCCAGCAGCGTCTGGGGGGATGAGCAGTTCTTC.

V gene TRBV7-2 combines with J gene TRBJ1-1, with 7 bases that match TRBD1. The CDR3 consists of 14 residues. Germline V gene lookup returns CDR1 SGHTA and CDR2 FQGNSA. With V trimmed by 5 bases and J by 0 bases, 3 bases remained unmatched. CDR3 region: CASSVRGVNTEAFF. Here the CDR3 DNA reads TGTGCCAGCAGCGTCAGGGGGGTGAACACTGAAGCTTTCTTT.

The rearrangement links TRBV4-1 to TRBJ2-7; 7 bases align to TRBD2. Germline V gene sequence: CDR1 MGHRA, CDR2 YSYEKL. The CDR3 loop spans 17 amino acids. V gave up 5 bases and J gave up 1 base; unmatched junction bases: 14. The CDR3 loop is CASSEQAGLHESYEQYF. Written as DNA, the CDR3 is TGCGCCAGCAGCGAGCAAGCGGGGCTCCACGAATCCTACGAGCAGTACTTC.

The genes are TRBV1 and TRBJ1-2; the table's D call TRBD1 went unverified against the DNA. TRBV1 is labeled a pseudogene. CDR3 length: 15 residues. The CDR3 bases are TGCACCAGCAGCCACGTGACAGGGATTGGCTATGGCTACACCTTC. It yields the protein CTSSHVTGIGYGYTF.

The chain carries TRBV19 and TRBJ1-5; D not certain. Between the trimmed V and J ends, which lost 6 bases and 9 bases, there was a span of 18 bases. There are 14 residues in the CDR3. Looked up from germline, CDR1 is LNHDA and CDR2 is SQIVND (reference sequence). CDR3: CASSLGGRDWPQHF. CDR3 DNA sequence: TGTGCCAGTAGCTTGGGAGGACGAGACTGGCCCCAGCATTTT.

The CDR3 coding sequence is TGCGCCAGCAGCCAAGTTCAGGGAAATAATTCACCCCTCCACTTT. It specifies CASSQVQGNNSPLHF. This chain connects TRBV4-1 to TRBJ1-6, with D tentatively TRBD1 (5 bases). Trimming took off 1 base at V and 5 bases at J, with 9 bases between the two ends. The germline CDR1 and CDR2 sequences are MGHRA and YSYEKL. This CDR3 contains 15 residues.